The sample holds a few counts of the clone carrying this T cell receptor (beta chain). As yet, its antigen is unknown. The source of the sample is a study of T cell repertoires in cytomegalovirus infection. Germline loops: CDR1 SGHAT, CDR2 FQDESV (reference sequence). Trimming left V 4 bases short and J 0 bases short, with 12 bases between. This CDR3 region has 15 residues. Each CDR3 protein is one row after TCRdb ran MiXCR on the reads. The sample records under 850,000 distinct CDR3 sequences, approximately 33% being singletons. The sequence was collected from a human donor in good health (CMV status not recorded). Some clones in this sample may be carry-over from other donors' samples. Here the sequenced sample was cultured PBMCs, taken from culture after CMV antigen stimulation. The V call is TRBV11-1, the J call TRBJ1-1; weak D call: TRBD1 (6 bases). Here the CDR3 DNA reads TGTGCCAGCAGCTACAGACAGGTTATGAACACTGAAGCTTTCTTT. Its translation is CASSYRQVMNTEAFF.